This is a list of T cell receptor beta chains from one sample in a study of CD8 T cells in ankylosing spondylitis. Each CDR3 protein is one row after TCRdb ran MiXCR on the 5' RACE reads. Of 250,000 to 350,000 distinct CDR3 sequences detected, 20% appear once; the ten largest clones hold less than 9.5%. The specimen sequenced was blood, either unsorted or a sorted T cell fraction (not recorded which). Source of these receptors: a male donor with ankylosing spondylitis or in good health (not recorded which). The CDR3 runs from the conserved cysteine through the conserved F or W. D genes are given only for firm matches. A clone size is listed for some rows: how often the clone was seen (once, few, many), or a class if it is expanded.

CDR3 length	clone size	D gene	J gene	V gene	CDR3 DNA	CDR3 protein
15	-	-	TRBJ1-5	TRBV20-1	TGCTGTGCTAGAGATGCGGGTTTGGGCAATCAGCCCCAGCATTTT	CCARDAGLGNQPQHF
15	-	TRBD1	TRBJ2-5	TRBV9	TGTGCCAGCAGAAAAGGGACAGGGGGCCAAGAGACCCAGTACTTC	CASRKGTGGQETQYF
17	-	-	TRBJ2-1	TRBV9	TGTGCCAGCAGCGTAGGGATGAGGGGCGGAAGATACAATGAGCAGTTCTTC	CASSVGMRGGRYNEQFF
16	many	-	TRBJ1-3	TRBV5-1	TGCGCCAGCAGCCCGGTTGCAGGACTCTCTGGAAACACCATATATTTT	CASSPVAGLSGNTIYF
15	-	TRBD2	TRBJ2-2	TRBV2	TGTGCCGCTACCGTGGGGGGGGAACACACCGGGGAGCTGTTTTTT	CAATVGGEHTGELFF
18	once	TRBD2	TRBJ2-5	TRBV6-1	TGTGCCAGCAGTGAACTCCAGGGACTAGCGGGAGGGCAAGAGACCCAGTACTTC	CASSELQGLAGGQETQYF
15	-	TRBD1	TRBJ2-3	TRBV24-1	TGTGCCACCTCGATGGGACAGACCGCCACAGATACGCAGTATTTT	CATSMGQTATDTQYF
14	few	TRBD1	TRBJ1-2	TRBV29-1	TGCAGCGTCCCACCGGGACAGGGTAGGCCTGGCTACACCTTC	CSVPPGQGRPGYTF
18	few	TRBD1	TRBJ1-4	TRBV27	TGTGCCAGCAGTTCCCTCTTCGACAGGGGCCCTCCTAATGAAAAACTGTTTTTT	CASSSLFDRGPPNEKLFF
13	-	-	TRBJ2-2	TRBV12-3/TRBV12-4	TGTGCCAGCAGCTACACGAACACCGGGGAGCTGTTTTTT	CASSYTNTGELFF
14	-	TRBD1	TRBJ1-5	TRBV20-1	TGCAGTGCTAGAGGAACAGGGGGCAGTCAGCCCCAGCATTTT	CSARGTGGSQPQHF
15	-	-	TRBJ1-1	TRBV5-1	TGCGCCAGCAGCTTGGGTGGTCGGGGCTTCGCTGAAGCTTTCTTT	CASSLGGRGFAEAFF
15	few	TRBD1	TRBJ1-2	TRBV3-1	TGTGCCAGCAGCCTCGGGACAGGAGATAACTATGGCTACACCTTC	CASSLGTGDNYGYTF
12	-	-	TRBJ1-2	TRBV10-3	TGTGCCATCAGTGCGGGATTCTATGGCTACACCTTC	CAISAGFYGYTF
16	-	TRBD2	TRBJ2-1	TRBV12-3/TRBV12-4	TGTGCCAGCAGCCCCCAACTAGCGACAAGTGGCAATGAGCAGTTCTTC	CASSPQLATSGNEQFF
11	few	-	TRBJ2-5	TRBV6-6	TGTGCCAGCACTTATCAAGAGACCCAGTACTTC	CASTYQETQYF
13	-	TRBD1	TRBJ1-2	TRBV18	TGTGCCAGCTCACCACCGGGACAGTATGGCTACACCTTC	CASSPPGQYGYTF
11	few	-	TRBJ2-1	TRBV20-1	TGCAGTGCTACCAGGGGTGGTGAGCAGTTCTTC	CSATRGGEQFF
12	many	TRBD1	TRBJ1-2	TRBV29-1	TGCAGCGCACCGACAGGGAACTATGGCTACACCTTC	CSAPTGNYGYTF
17	few	TRBD2	TRBJ2-1	TRBV20-1	TGCAGTGCAGAAACGGGACTAGCTACCCTCTCCTACAATGAGCAGTTCTTC	CSAETGLATLSYNEQFF
14	-	-	TRBJ2-2	TRBV10-3	TGTGCCATCAGTGTCCAGAAAAACACCGGGGAGCTGTTTTTT	CAISVQKNTGELFF
16	few	TRBD2	TRBJ2-5	TRBV15	TGTGCCACCAGCAGAGCTATAACTAGCGGGCAAGAGACCCAGTACTTC	CATSRAITSGQETQYF
13	few	-	TRBJ2-1	TRBV12-3/TRBV12-4	TGTGCCAGCAGTCTCTTTGAGGGCATTGAGCAGTTCTTC	CASSLFEGIEQFF
15	few	-	TRBJ2-3	TRBV5-1	TGCGCCAGCAGCTTGGATTGGAGGCCCACAGATACGCAGTATTTT	CASSLDWRPTDTQYF
13	-	TRBD1	TRBJ2-3	TRBV24-1	TGTGCCACCGGGGAACAGGGGGTTGATACGCAGTATTTT	CATGEQGVDTQYF
12	-	TRBD1	TRBJ2-5	TRBV20-1	TGCAGTGCGATCGACAGGGGGGAGACCCAGTACTTC	CSAIDRGETQYF
13	many	TRBD1	TRBJ2-3	TRBV29-1	TGCAGCGTTGCCCGACAGGGGGTATCCACGCAGTATTTT	CSVARQGVSTQYF
15	-	TRBD2	TRBJ2-1	TRBV20-1	TGCAGTGCGCCTCCGACTAGCGGGAGGATTGATGAGCAGTTCTTC	CSAPPTSGRIDEQFF
19	many	TRBD2	TRBJ2-1	TRBV20-1	TGCAGTGCTAGAGATTACCTAGCGGGGGGTTTTAGCTCCTACAATGAGCAGTTCTTC	CSARDYLAGGFSSYNEQFF
12	-	-	TRBJ1-2	TRBV19	TGTGCCACCCAGGGGACCCTTCTTGGCTACACCTTC	CATQGTLLGYTF
15	-	-	TRBJ1-1	TRBV11-2	TGTGCCAGCAGCTTAGACCCGGGGGGGGGCACTGAAGCTTTCTTT	CASSLDPGGGTEAFF
14	-	-	TRBJ2-5	TRBV3-1	TGTGCCAGCAGCCAAGGGTTTGGGTGGAAGACCCAGTACTTC	CASSQGFGWKTQYF
13	-	TRBD1	TRBJ2-3	TRBV28	TGTGCCAGCAGTGACAGGGATTCAGATACGCAGTATTTT	CASSDRDSDTQYF
15	-	-	TRBJ2-2	TRBV11-2	TGTGCCAGCAGCTTAGAGGCTAGACCCACCGGGGAGCTGTTTTTT	CASSLEARPTGELFF
14	few	-	TRBJ2-5	TRBV29-1	TGCAGCGTTGGATCGGCACCAGGGGAAGAGACCCAGTACTTC	CSVGSAPGEETQYF
18	many	TRBD2	TRBJ2-2	TRBV6-1	TGTGCCAGCAGATGGGGACGGGGGGGCCGGTTGAACACCGGGGAGCTGTTTTTT	CASRWGRGGRLNTGELFF
12	few	-	TRBJ1-6	TRBV27	TGTGCCAGCAGTTTATTGAATTCACCCCTCCACTTT	CASSLLNSPLHF
16	-	TRBD2	TRBJ2-2	TRBV5-1	TGCGCCAGCAGCTCGAGGACTAGCGGGAGCCCCGGGGAGCTGTTTTTT	CASSSRTSGSPGELFF
17	few	TRBD2	TRBJ2-2	TRBV12-3/TRBV12-4	TGTGCCAGCAGTCCCGGGGCTAGCGGGGGTTATACCGGGGAGCTGTTTTTT	CASSPGASGGYTGELFF
12	-	-	TRBJ2-1	TRBV24-1	TGTGCCACCAGTGATTTGTCCAATTGGCAGTTCTTC	CATSDLSNWQFF
15	-	-	TRBJ1-4	TRBV25-1	TGTGCCAGCAGTGAATTAGCGGGGGCGGGGGAAAAACTGTTTTTT	CASSELAGAGEKLFF
15	-	-	TRBJ1-2	TRBV12-3/TRBV12-4	TGTGCCAGCAGTTTAAAGGGAGGGAGATTCTATGGCTACACCTTC	CASSLKGGRFYGYTF
13	-	-	TRBJ1-1	TRBV3-1	TGTGCCAGCACCCTGACACGTAACACTGAAGCTTTCTTT	CASTLTRNTEAFF
15	few	TRBD1	TRBJ1-1	TRBV24-1	TGTGCCACCAGTGGCCCAGGACAGGCCAACACTGAAGCTTTCTTT	CATSGPGQANTEAFF
14	-	-	TRBJ2-3	TRBV6-4	TGTGCCAGCAGCCGACACGGGAGCACAGATACGCAGTATTTT	CASSRHGSTDTQYF
14	few	-	TRBJ2-1	TRBV12-3/TRBV12-4	TGTGCCAGCAGTTCGCCCGACAGGCCCTGGGAGCAGTTCTTC	CASSSPDRPWEQFF
15	-	TRBD1	TRBJ1-2	TRBV12-3/TRBV12-4	TGTGCCAGCAACCCTACAGGGGGATTGCTGTCGCGCTACACCTTC	CASNPTGGLLSRYTF
14	-	-	TRBJ2-3	TRBV5-1	TGCGCCAGCAGACTGGCGGCTAACACAGATACGCAGTATTTT	CASRLAANTDTQYF
13	few	-	TRBJ1-1	TRBV7-2	TGTGCCAGCAGCGACCGACAGTACACTGAAGCTTTCTTT	CASSDRQYTEAFF
16	few	TRBD1	TRBJ2-3	TRBV4-2	TGTGCCAGCAGCCGAACGGGACAGGGAGCCACAGATACGCAGTATTTT	CASSRTGQGATDTQYF
17	few	-	TRBJ2-1	TRBV7-2	TGTGCCAGCAGCTTAGTTTTGGGGGGAGAGGGATACAATGAGCAGTTCTTC	CASSLVLGGEGYNEQFF
14	-	-	TRBJ2-1	TRBV20-1	TGCAGTGCTAGTCCTAGCGCCTCCTACAATGAGCAGTTCTTC	CSASPSASYNEQFF